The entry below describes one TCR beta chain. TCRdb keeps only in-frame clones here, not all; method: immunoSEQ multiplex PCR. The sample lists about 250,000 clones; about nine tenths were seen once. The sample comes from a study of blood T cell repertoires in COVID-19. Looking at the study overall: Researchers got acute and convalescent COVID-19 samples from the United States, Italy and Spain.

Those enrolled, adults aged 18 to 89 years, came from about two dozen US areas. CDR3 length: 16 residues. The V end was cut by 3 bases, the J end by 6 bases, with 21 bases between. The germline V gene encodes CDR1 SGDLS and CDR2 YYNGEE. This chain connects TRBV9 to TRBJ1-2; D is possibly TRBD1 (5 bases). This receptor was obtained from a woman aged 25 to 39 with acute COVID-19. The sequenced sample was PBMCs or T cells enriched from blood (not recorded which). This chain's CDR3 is CASSALPPVQGDGYTF. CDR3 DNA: TGTGCCAGCAGCGCGCTACCTCCCGTCCAGGGCGATGGCTACACCTTC.